What follows are 21 T cell receptor beta chains derived from one specimen sequenced in a study of T cells expressing NK-cell markers. TCRdb reprocessed the 5' RACE reads and stores each CDR3 protein as one record, lacking DNA. The sample includes about 540,000 distinct CDR3 sequences. Sequencing input: blood T cells: a sorted CD56 or NKG2C T cell subset, CD4+ or CD8+ T cells, or bulk PBMC T cells (not recorded which). Receptor source: a man between 18 and 35 years old in good health.

The V and J genes are TRBV18 and TRBJ2-2. Germline CDR1 reads KGHSH; CDR2 reads LQKENI. This CDR3 is 15 amino acids long. This chain's CDR3 is CASSPGIQNTGELFF.

This chain links TRBV28 with TRBJ2-1. This CDR3 contains 11 residues. Germline V gene data show CDR1 as MDHEN and CDR2 as SYDVKM. The CDR3 region is CASSIHNEQFF.

The chain employs TRBV24-1 and TRBJ2-3. The CDR3 runs 13 residues. Germline assignment: CDR1 KGHDR and CDR2 SFDVKD. The CDR3 reads CATSHGRRDTQYF.

The chain links TRBV6-5 to TRBJ1-2; TCRdb's D gene call, TRBD1, goes unchecked for lack of DNA. The length of the CDR3 is 12 residues. CDR1 and CDR2 (germline): MNHEY, SVGAGI. CDR3 residues: CASRGTGGGYTF.

V and J are TRBV12-3 or TRBV12-4 and TRBJ2-2; TCRdb reports TRBD2, a call that lacks DNA to check it against. The CDR3 extends over 20 amino acids. The CDR3 loop is CASSFDRALPSGANTGELFF.

The CDR3 sequence is CASSQAPGELFF. The chain uses TRBV11-1 and TRBJ2-2. Per germline, CDR1 SGHAT and CDR2 FQDESV (reference sequence). The CDR3 has 12 residues.

This chain connects TRBV28 to TRBJ2-3; there is no DNA to check the TCRdb D call of TRBD2. Germline V CDR1 and CDR2: MDHEN, SYDVKM. CDR3 length: 16 residues. The CDR3 protein is CASRIPRAGGTDTQYF.

The chain joins TRBV19 to TRBJ1-1. Germline V lookup: CDR1 LNHDA, CDR2 SQIVND (reference sequence). This CDR3 contains 11 residues. CDR3 protein: CASLGRDEAFF. The variable domain in full, completed from reference TRBV19 and TRBJ1-1, reads DGGITQSPKYLFRKEGQNVTLSCEQNLNHDAMYWYRQDPGQGLRLIYYSQIVNDFQKGDIAEGYSVSREKKESFPLTVTSAQKNPTAFYLCASLGRDEAFFGQGTRLTVV.

The chain joins TRBV27 to TRBJ2-6; TCRdb lists TRBD1, though no DNA is available to test this call. The CDR3 is 17 amino acids. Germline values: CDR1 MNHEY, CDR2 SMNVEV (reference sequence). The CDR3 loop reads CASSARTALSGANVLTF.

The chain is built from TRBV10-2 and TRBJ1-5; the TCRdb D gene call, TRBD1, has no DNA to confirm it. Per the germline V gene, CDR1 is WSHSY and CDR2 is SAAADI. The CDR3 consists of 14 residues. CDR3 in amino acids: CASSLSSGNQPQHF.

The V call is TRBV5-1, the J call TRBJ2-5; TCRdb names TRBD1, which stays unverified in the absence of DNA. The CDR3 is 14 amino acids. CDR1 is SGHRS and CDR2 is YFSETQ in the germline V gene. The CDR3 sequence is CASTPDTSQETQYF.

This chain's CDR3 is CSVFPDRTSQETQYF. The chain combines TRBV29-1 with TRBJ2-5; TCRdb's D call of TRBD1 is untestable without DNA. The CDR3 extends over 15 amino acids. Germline V gives CDR1 SQVTM, CDR2 ANQGSEA. Full variable domain (remainder filled in from reference TRBV29-1 and TRBJ2-5): SAVISQKPSRDICQRGTSLTIQCQVDSQVTMMFWYRQQPGQSLTLIATANQGSEATYESGFVIDKFPISRPNLTFSTLTVSNMSPEDSSIYLCSVFPDRTSQETQYFGPGTRLLVL.

The rearrangement joins TRBV7-2 to TRBJ2-7; the TRBD1 assignment by TCRdb is unverifiable without DNA. Germline CDR1 SGHTA, CDR2 FQGNSA. This CDR3 has 15 residues. This chain's CDR3 is CASSLSGDPGYEQYF.

The chain employs TRBV7-2 and TRBJ2-4; absent DNA, TCRdb's TRBD1 call cannot be checked. The CDR3 has 14 residues. Germline values: CDR1 SGHTA, CDR2 FQGNSA. CDR3 in amino acids: CASSPEGGPTIQYF.

The chain uses TRBV4-1 and TRBJ2-3; the D gene TCRdb calls, TRBD2, cannot be checked with no DNA. CDR3 length: 17 residues. Germline V lookup: CDR1 MGHRA, CDR2 YSYEKL. The CDR3 reads CASSQPTTSGRTDTQYF.

The chain's CDR3 is CATLPSGPKRDTEAFF. The rearrangement joins TRBV7-9 to TRBJ1-1; there is no DNA to check the TCRdb D call of TRBD1. The CDR3 has 16 amino acids. Germline V CDR1 and CDR2: SEHNR, FQNEAQ (reference sequence).

The J gene is TRBJ2-5, the V gene TRBV7-8; TCRdb lists TRBD1, though no DNA is available to test this call. CDR3 size: 14 residues. CDR1 is SGHVS and CDR2 is FQNEAQ in the germline V gene. CDR3 sequence: CASSSGTGRETQYF.

The chain has TRBV20-1 and TRBJ2-3; TCRdb's D call of TRBD2 is untestable without DNA. The CDR3 runs 16 residues. Germline V gives CDR1 DFQATT, CDR2 SNEGSKA (reference sequence). Here the CDR3 reads CSARGLGLATTDTQYF.

The rearrangement links TRBV29-1 to TRBJ2-7. The CDR3 has 13 residues. Germline CDR1 is SQVTM and CDR2 is ANQGSEA. The CDR3 spells CSVVGQRSYEQYF.

The chain recombines TRBV5-1 with TRBJ2-2. Germline V gene sequence: CDR1 SGHRS, CDR2 YFSETQ. This CDR3 has 15 amino acids. The CDR3 loop is CASSLVSDGTGELFF.

The rearrangement uses TRBV15 and TRBJ2-3; TCRdb calls TRBD2, which cannot be checked without DNA. The CDR3 extends over 14 amino acids. Germline CDR1 and CDR2: LNHNV and YYDKDF (reference sequence). The CDR3 loop reads CATSSQRAGDTQYF.